Sequencing of this T cell receptor (beta chain) was carried out in a study of OX40 agonist ivuxolimab in advanced cancers. Background on the study: An agonistic anti-OX40 (CD134) antibody, ivuxolimab, was used to treat the patients.

Study conclusions and caveats: Which antigen the expanded peripheral T cells recognized is unknown. Certain nonresponders additionally had low normalized T-cell clonal expansion. More expanded clones were seen, on average, in CD8+ T cells than in CD4+.

Notes on this clone: Its specificity is not known.

Repertoires were generated with immunoSEQ multiplex PCR, while TCRdb's copy carries only in-frame clones and drops some. Of 70,000 to 95,000 clones detected, roughly nine tenths appear once; the ten largest clones hold roughly 0.5%. V lost 9 bases to trimming and J lost 3 bases; unmatched junction nucleotides: 4. Per germline, CDR1 SNHLY and CDR2 FYNNEI. This CDR3 is 14 amino acids long. This chain uses TRBV2 with TRBJ2-6, with TRBD1 identical over 8 bases. Specimen: CD4+ or CD8+ T cells sorted from blood, collected in a trial of the OX40 agonist ivuxolimab. The sequence came from an adult with an advanced solid tumor such as melanoma, head and neck, liver or kidney cancer. The CDR3 region is CARTGVGGANVLTF. CDR3 nucleotide sequence: TGTGCCAGGACAGGGGTTGGTGGGGCCAACGTCCTGACTTTC. The full variable domain, its missing parts supplied by reference TRBV2 and TRBJ2-6, is EPEVTQTPSHQVTQMGQEVILRCVPISNHLYFYWYRQILGQKVEFLVSFYNNEISEKSEIFDDQFSVERPDGSNFTLKIRSTKLEDSAMYFCARTGVGGANVLTFGAGSRLTVL.